This TCR beta chain appears in the sequencing data of a study of identical twins. Study observations and caveats: For out-of-frame beta sequences, excess twin sharing was weaker.

The CDR3 consists of 16 residues. Looked up from germline, CDR1 is SGHAT and CDR2 is FQNNGV. V lost 4 bases and J lost 8, with 21 bases in between. TCRdb itself ran the 5' RACE reads through MiXCR, one entry per CDR3 protein. The sample carries around 570,000 distinct CDR3 sequences, more than 9% recorded once. Comments on this clonotype: The antigen is undetermined.

These data also featured in a second study, about yellow fever vaccine responses in identical twins.

This receptor was identified in a woman between 18 and 29 years old in good health. This sequence joins TRBV11-2 and TRBJ2-1; D possibly uses TRBD1 or TRBD2 (5 bases each). The sequenced sample consisted of PBMCs. The CDR3 bases are TGTGCCAGCAGCTCCCTCGGGTTTGCGGGCAGGGATGAGCAGTTCTTC. This encodes CASSSLGFAGRDEQFF.